This TCR beta chain was sequenced for a study of regulatory T cells in long-lasting Graves disease (dated by TCRdb to 2020 to 2022). Describing the broader study: Patients with newly diagnosed Graves' disease had been on antithyroid drugs for under 3 months. Persistent Graves' disease patients were compared with newly diagnosed Graves' disease patients by peripheral blood TCR sequencing and RNA sequencing. The study took place in China and was registered as a clinical trial. TCR sequencing covered about 13 persistent and 20 newly diagnosed Graves' disease patients, about 35 samples in total. Study-wide conclusions, independent of this receptor: Persistent disease showed preferential use of TRBV28, TRBJ1-2 and TRBJ2-5, whereas newly diagnosed disease favored TRBV20-1 and TRBJ2-1. Sequencing and analysis were restricted to the TCR beta chain. Lower TCR Shannon entropy and fewer highly expanded clones were observed in persistent Graves' disease patients than in newly diagnosed patients, which suggested clonal expansion. A larger number of public clonotypes was shared among persistent patients (over 2,500) than among newly diagnosed patients (about 990). Because the primary lesion, thyroid tissue, could not be accessed, the study looked at peripheral blood alone. As a limitation, the authors acknowledged that the small sample size may reduce accuracy.

From cysteine to phenylalanine, the CDR3 is 15 amino acids long. The sequence is cut down to CDR3 DNA, 45 bases in frame from base 1. CDR1 and CDR2, per the germline V gene (reference sequence), are LNHDA and SQIVND. V loses 6 bases, J loses 1 base, and the germline ends lie 15 bases apart. What this sample's time point label stands for: newly diagnosed GD, antithyroid drugs for less than 3 months. RNA was extracted from PBMCs in TRIzol for both TCR sequencing and RNA sequencing. The diagnosis of Graves' disease was made according to American Thyroid Association guidelines. Patients for the study were recruited at an endocrinology department in Xi'an, China. Each patient gave approximately 8.8 milliliters of peripheral blood, collected in an EDTA anticoagulant tube. PBMCs were isolated by Ficoll Paque Plus density gradient separation without further T cell sorting. An Agilent 2100 Bioanalyzer and agarose gel were used to check RNA quality, and a NanoDrop 2000 was used to measure RNA concentration.

Library preparation was by multiplex PCR. Sequencing relied on an Illumina HiSeq 4000. CDR3 regions were amplified by Arm-PCR with iRepertoire HTBI primers to construct TCR beta libraries. Gel purification was performed on PCR products prior to sequencing. On the authors' methods: Across samples, some 62 TRBV and 13 to 15 TRBJ segments were identified and used for gene usage analysis of CDR3 amino acid clonotypes. Filtered high-quality paired reads were merged into contigs using COPE and FqMerger. BLAST was used to align contigs to the IMGT TRBV, TRBD and TRBJ reference genes, and CDR3 was defined following IMGT. Highly expanded clones were defined as clonotypes with a frequency above 0.1%. Shannon entropy was used to measure repertoire diversity, and the Gini coefficient was used to measure V-J evenness. Clonotypes shared by more than one individual were considered public. TCRdb applied fastp at Q25 and MiXCR to the public reads, then kept only in-frame beta chains. CDR3 protein duplicates are merged, each entry listing the most common genes and DNA. TCRdb's processing, not the authors', yielded these V and J calls. In this sample the table shows about 470,000 distinct CDR3 sequences, under 15% of which occur a single time. The ten top clones hold roughly 17% of the sample.

Regarding this clonotype: No cognate antigen has been identified for it. No base quality values were provided; no much bigger clone lies one nucleotide off.

A further study also used this sample, focusing on T cells in Graves' hyperthyroidism and ophthalmopathy. Per the second study: Graves' hyperthyroidism was defined as stable when no progression to ophthalmopathy occurred over 18 months of follow-up. The hyperthyroidism patients were between 18 and 65 years old and newly diagnosed, with a disease duration of less than 2 months. Patients with uncontrolled infections, other autoimmune diseases, pregnancy or lactation were excluded. Diagnoses relied on clinical symptoms, serum thyroxine and TRAb, thyroid ultrasound and orbital computed tomography. The first round of RT-PCR for the TCR CDR3 was performed with the HTBI primer set and the Qiagen OneStep RT-PCR kit. Most expanded thyroid clonotypes (frequency above 0.001) were also detected in blood, a finding suggesting that blood repertoires may reflect thyroid immune responses. A 13 V-J signature model separated ophthalmopathy from stable hyperthyroidism, with approximately 87% sensitivity and around 84% specificity in cross-validation and 80%/75% in testing. In validation, progression to ophthalmopathy was predicted by the model with nearly 71% sensitivity and around 75% specificity, a median of approximately 6.5 months before onset. To identify TCR V-J signatures that set the groups apart, the researchers used a discovery cohort of more than 95 patients, made up of 40 to 45 with Graves' ophthalmopathy and 55 to 65 with stable Graves' hyperthyroidism. Prospective prediction of ophthalmopathy was tested in an independent validation cohort of some 19 hyperthyroidism patients and 17 patients who later progressed to ophthalmopathy. The 75 to 100 discovery patients were randomly divided into training and test sets at a 7:3 ratio. In roughly six Graves' hyperthyroidism patients, the study also compared T-cell repertoires from thyroid tissue with T-cell repertoires from blood. Once sampling was done, hyperthyroidism patients were given methimazole at a starting dose of 30 mg daily, whereas ophthalmopathy patients were given high-dose intravenous methylprednisolone. Libraries were constructed in a second round of multiplex PCR, after which size selection and purification were carried out. Sequencing of the libraries was done on an Illumina HiSeq2000 using paired-end 100 bp reads. SOAPnuke was used to process the raw data, removing reads that contained adapters or uncalled bases, had a mean Phred below 15, or lacked an exact match to the constant primer or identifier. COPE v1.2.5 was used to merge high-quality paired reads, and clonotypes were defined as unique nucleotide sequences. Clonotypes were aligned to IMGT TRBV, TRBD and TRBJ reference segments using MiTCR v1.1. The analysis was restricted to V-J combinations with a frequency above 0.0001, which together covered around 99% of the repertoires. A TCS score was defined as the ratio of F50 (clonal expansion) to E x V (chaos), with BLOSUM62-based TCRdist applied between CDR3 peptides within each V-J. Welch's t-statistics and random forest reduced around 510 V-J features to 13, which were used in a naive Bayes classifier (R e1071). No statistical method was used to fix the sample size in advance, and group allocation was not hidden from the investigators. The paper describes TCR Vbeta CDR3 sequencing of about 140 peripheral blood samples, made up of around 41 ophthalmopathy patients, around 78 hyperthyroidism patients and 17 progressor patients.

The material was peripheral blood mononuclear cells (PBMCs), obtained at new diagnosis, from a patient treated with antithyroid drugs. This clonotype was sampled from a woman in her thirties with Graves disease. Donor details come from another sample of the same person, matched by shared clones. The sequence links TRBV19 to TRBJ1-1; the best D guess is TRBD1, with 5 bases matching. CDR3 region: CASRRTHDRNTEAFF. The DNA is TGTGCCAGTAGGAGGACACATGATCGGAACACTGAAGCTTTCTTT.